This T cell receptor (beta chain) emerged from a study of CD8 T cells in ankylosing spondylitis. This clonotype showed up many times. Its ends do not fully match the called genes, so a read error is possible. MiXCR was run by TCRdb on the 5' RACE reads, yielding one entry per CDR3 protein. In the table there are a few hundred thousand distinct CDR3 sequences, around 10% of which are singletons. The CDR3 totals 8 residues. Per germline, CDR1 SQVTM and CDR2 ANQGSEA. This clonotype was sampled from a female donor with ankylosing spondylitis or in good health (not recorded which). Specimen: blood, either unsorted or a sorted T cell fraction (not recorded which). This chain connects TRBV29-1 to TRBJ2-1; D gene unclear. Written as DNA, the CDR3 is TGCAGCGTGGAAGAGCAGTTCTTC. This translates into CSVEEQFF.